The rows below give T cell receptor beta chains drawn from one sample of a study of blood T cell repertoires in COVID-19. This table comes from immunoSEQ multiplex PCR, and its TCRdb copy is limited to in-frame clones, with some not included. Counted here are fewer than 350,000 clones, 87% occurring once; the ten biggest clones make up around 8%. Sequencing was carried out using peripheral blood. Receptor source: a woman in her 50s who had recovered from COVID-19. Both conserved end residues are part of each CDR3. A D gene is named only where the DNA matches it firmly.

d_gene | v_gene | CDR3aa
TRBD1 | TRBV5-1 | CASSPRTGANYGYTF
TRBD2 | TRBV7-9 | CASSLVSSGTYNEQFF
TRBD1 | TRBV6-5 | CASSYLQGRRYGYTF
TRBD1 | TRBV6-1 | CASSEWDSEKKYF
TRBD1 | TRBV5-6 | CASSPPGQGGREQYF
. | TRBV3-1/TRBV3-2 | CASSPAQQGGEQYF
TRBD1 | TRBV6-5 | CASISGTGSHEQYF
. | TRBV27 | CASSLLGGIYTEAFF
. | TRBV2 | CASGDTFSYNEQFF
. | TRBV5-1 | CASSFAGYTEAFF
. | TRBV14 | CASSGRGTDTQYF
. | TRBV10-3 | CAISESRDQPQHF
TRBD2 | TRBV19 | CASGTSDYNEQFF
TRBD1 | TRBV5-1 | CASSSDTGALSGELFF
. | TRBV3-1/TRBV3-2 | CASSPSGVNTEAFF
TRBD1 | TRBV7-3 | CASSSQGAGETQYF
. | TRBV10-3 | CAISEGINSGNTIYF
. | TRBV6-4 | CASNLGYEQYF
TRBD1 | TRBV25-1 | CASSEWGQGSGYTF
. | TRBV5-1 | CASSPMYSNTEAFF
TRBD1 | TRBV3-1/TRBV3-2 | CASSQGQGRNTIYF
. | TRBV28 | CASSSSGVEAFF